The TCR beta chain described here comes from a study of identifying expanded T cells in peripheral blood. Per germline, CDR1 LGHNA and CDR2 YNFKEQ. Trimming removed 0 bases from V and 2 bases from J; junction bases left unmatched: 7. The CDR3 loop spans 17 amino acids. Study conclusions and caveats: Clone count variance between roughly 2-week samples rose with total template count. About 1.2 clones differed between technical replicates, versus around 15 and 19 over time.

Collection occurred without any documented infections or immune events in donors. The table came from immunoSEQ multiplex PCR; TCRdb's copy has only in-frame clones and leaves some out. The table lists tens of thousands of clones, 84% of them singletons. Remarks on this clone: Its antigen is not known.

The source material was blood. The receptor's source is a person aged 18 to 69 in good health. The chain couples TRBV4-2 to TRBJ2-5; 9 nucleotides line up with TRBD1. The CDR3 protein is CASSQDKTGGIQETQYF. CDR3 in DNA: TGTGCCAGCAGCCAAGATAAGACAGGGGGAATTCAAGAGACCCAGTACTTC.